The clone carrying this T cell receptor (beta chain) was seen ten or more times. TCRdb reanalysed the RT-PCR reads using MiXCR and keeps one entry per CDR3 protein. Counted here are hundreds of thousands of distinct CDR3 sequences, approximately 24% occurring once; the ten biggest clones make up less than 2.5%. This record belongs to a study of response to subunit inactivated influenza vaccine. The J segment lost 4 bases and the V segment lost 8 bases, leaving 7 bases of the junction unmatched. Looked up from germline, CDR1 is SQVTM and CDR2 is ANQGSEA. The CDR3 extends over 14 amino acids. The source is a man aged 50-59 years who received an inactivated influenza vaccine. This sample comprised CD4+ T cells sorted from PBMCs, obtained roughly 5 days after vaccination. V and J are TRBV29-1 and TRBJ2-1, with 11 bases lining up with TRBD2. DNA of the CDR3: TGCAGCTTACGAGGACTAGCGGGTTACAATGAGCAGTTCTTC. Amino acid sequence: CSLRGLAGYNEQFF.